A selection of T cell receptor beta chains follows, all from one sample in a study of OX40 agonist ivuxolimab in advanced cancers. Method: immunoSEQ multiplex PCR; TCRdb's copy keeps in-frame clones and lacks some. Among 70,000 to 75,000 clones listed, around nine tenths were seen once. Source: CD4+ or CD8+ T cells sorted from blood, taken in a trial of the OX40 agonist ivuxolimab. The receptors were sampled from an adult with an advanced solid tumor such as melanoma, head and neck, liver or kidney cancer. CDR3s include the opening cysteine and the closing phenylalanine or tryptophan. The order of the fields is CDR3 length, clone size, J gene, D gene, V gene, CDR3 protein, CDR3 DNA. A D gene is named only where the DNA matches it firmly. Size values are once, few and many counts, or a class for expanded clones, and some rows have none.

CDR3 length: 16
clone size: once
J gene: TRBJ1-3
D gene: -
V gene: TRBV7-2
CDR3 protein: CASSQSRGVSGNTIYF
CDR3 DNA: TGTGCCAGCAGTCAATCCCGAGGGGTCTCTGGAAACACCATATATTTT

CDR3 length: 13
clone size: -
J gene: TRBJ2-4
D gene: TRBD1
V gene: TRBV27
CDR3 protein: CASSLRDRGWEYF
CDR3 DNA: TGTGCCAGCAGTTTAAGGGACAGGGGATGGGAGTACTTC

CDR3 length: 14
clone size: -
J gene: TRBJ2-5
D gene: -
V gene: TRBV5-1
CDR3 protein: CASSLPGDQETQYF
CDR3 DNA: TGCGCCAGCAGCTTGCCAGGGGACCAAGAGACCCAGTACTTC

CDR3 length: 15
clone size: few
J gene: TRBJ1-3
D gene: TRBD1
V gene: TRBV30
CDR3 protein: CAWSLTGSSGNTIYF
CDR3 DNA: TGTGCCTGGAGTTTGACAGGGTCGTCTGGAAACACCATATATTTT

CDR3 length: 14
clone size: once
J gene: TRBJ2-5
D gene: TRBD1
V gene: TRBV2
CDR3 protein: CASRVGTGVETQYF
CDR3 DNA: TGTGCCAGCAGGGTCGGGACAGGGGTTGAGACCCAGTACTTC

CDR3 length: 13
clone size: -
J gene: TRBJ1-5
D gene: -
V gene: TRBV9
CDR3 protein: CASSPRSNQPQHF
CDR3 DNA: TGTGCCAGCAGCCCCCGGAGCAATCAGCCCCAGCATTTT

CDR3 length: 12
clone size: once
J gene: TRBJ2-1
D gene: TRBD2
V gene: TRBV18
CDR3 protein: CASSVLAGVQFF
CDR3 DNA: TGTGCCAGCTCAGTACTAGCGGGAGTTCAGTTCTTC

CDR3 length: 14
clone size: -
J gene: TRBJ2-3
D gene: -
V gene: TRBV11-3
CDR3 protein: CASSTSGSTDTQYF
CDR3 DNA: TGTGCCAGCAGCACTTCAGGGAGCACAGATACGCAGTATTTT

CDR3 length: 12
clone size: -
J gene: TRBJ2-3
D gene: -
V gene: TRBV5-4
CDR3 protein: CASSWDTDTQYF
CDR3 DNA: TGTGCCAGCAGCTGGGACACAGATACGCAGTATTTT

CDR3 length: 16
clone size: -
J gene: TRBJ2-7
D gene: TRBD2
V gene: TRBV6-5
CDR3 protein: CASSSSGLAGAYEQYF
CDR3 DNA: TGTGCCAGCAGTTCCTCGGGGCTAGCGGGGGCCTACGAGCAGTACTTC

CDR3 length: 14
clone size: -
J gene: TRBJ2-7
D gene: -
V gene: TRBV7-9
CDR3 protein: CASSLAASPYEQYF
CDR3 DNA: TGTGCCAGCAGCTTAGCAGCTTCCCCCTACGAGCAGTACTTC

CDR3 length: 13
clone size: -
J gene: TRBJ2-7
D gene: -
V gene: TRBV19
CDR3 protein: CASGGQVFYEQYF
CDR3 DNA: TGTGCCAGCGGTGGACAAGTGTTCTACGAGCAGTACTTC

CDR3 length: 12
clone size: -
J gene: TRBJ2-1
D gene: -
V gene: TRBV30
CDR3 protein: CAWSAHEYEQFF
CDR3 DNA: TGTGCCTGGAGTGCCCACGAGTATGAGCAGTTCTTC

CDR3 length: 15
clone size: -
J gene: TRBJ2-1
D gene: TRBD2
V gene: TRBV2
CDR3 protein: CASLGLAGNGDEQFF
CDR3 DNA: TGTGCCAGCCTGGGACTAGCCGGGAATGGTGATGAGCAGTTCTTC

CDR3 length: 15
clone size: -
J gene: TRBJ1-2
D gene: TRBD1
V gene: TRBV29-1
CDR3 protein: CSVPQRDRGNYGYTF
CDR3 DNA: TGCAGCGTTCCCCAACGGGACAGGGGGAACTATGGCTACACCTTC

CDR3 length: 15
clone size: -
J gene: TRBJ2-1
D gene: -
V gene: TRBV28
CDR3 protein: CASSFWGSSYNEQFF
CDR3 DNA: TGTGCCAGCAGTTTCTGGGGGAGCTCCTACAATGAGCAGTTCTTC

CDR3 length: 15
clone size: -
J gene: TRBJ2-3
D gene: TRBD2
V gene: TRBV4-1
CDR3 protein: CASSQPTSGSVTQYF
CDR3 DNA: TGCGCCAGCAGTCAACCGACTAGCGGGAGTGTTACGCAGTATTTT

CDR3 length: 15
clone size: once
J gene: TRBJ2-3
D gene: TRBD1
V gene: TRBV7-2
CDR3 protein: CASKTQQGGTDTQYF
CDR3 DNA: TGTGCCAGCAAAACTCAACAGGGGGGCACAGATACGCAGTATTTT

CDR3 length: 18
clone size: -
J gene: TRBJ1-2
D gene: TRBD1
V gene: TRBV18
CDR3 protein: CASSPPEGAGRRYYGYTF
CDR3 DNA: TGTGCCAGCTCACCACCTGAGGGGGCAGGGCGAAGGTACTATGGCTACACCTTC

CDR3 length: 16
clone size: -
J gene: TRBJ2-3
D gene: TRBD1
V gene: TRBV5-4
CDR3 protein: CASSLPGQGGPDTQYF
CDR3 DNA: TGTGCCAGCAGCTTGCCGGGACAGGGAGGCCCCGATACGCAGTATTTT

CDR3 length: 17
clone size: -
J gene: TRBJ2-2
D gene: TRBD2
V gene: TRBV19
CDR3 protein: CASSGVAGYASTGELFF
CDR3 DNA: TGTGCCAGTAGCGGAGTAGCGGGATACGCGAGCACCGGGGAGCTGTTTTTT

CDR3 length: 13
clone size: -
J gene: TRBJ1-1
D gene: TRBD1
V gene: TRBV18
CDR3 protein: CASSPQGATEAFF
CDR3 DNA: TGTGCCAGCTCACCACAGGGGGCCACTGAAGCTTTCTTT

CDR3 length: 11
clone size: few
J gene: TRBJ1-1
D gene: -
V gene: TRBV29-1
CDR3 protein: CSVPRGTEAFF
CDR3 DNA: TGCAGCGTACCGAGGGGCACTGAAGCTTTCTTT

CDR3 length: 15
clone size: -
J gene: TRBJ2-1
D gene: TRBD1
V gene: TRBV5-1
CDR3 protein: CASSLAGDSYNEQFF
CDR3 DNA: TGCGCCAGCAGCTTGGCCGGGGACAGCTACAATGAGCAGTTCTTC

CDR3 length: 14
clone size: -
J gene: TRBJ2-7
D gene: -
V gene: TRBV6-5
CDR3 protein: CASSYSNGPYEQYF
CDR3 DNA: TGTGCCAGCAGTTACTCGAACGGTCCCTACGAGCAGTACTTC

CDR3 length: 14
clone size: -
J gene: TRBJ2-3
D gene: -
V gene: TRBV6-5
CDR3 protein: CASSYGLKTDTQYF
CDR3 DNA: TGTGCCAGCAGTTATGGTCTGAAAACAGATACGCAGTATTTT

CDR3 length: 16
clone size: -
J gene: TRBJ2-7
D gene: TRBD2
V gene: TRBV28
CDR3 protein: CASSLGGLAGLGEQYF
CDR3 DNA: TGTGCCAGCAGTCTAGGGGGACTAGCGGGGTTGGGCGAGCAGTACTTC

CDR3 length: 13
clone size: -
J gene: TRBJ1-1
D gene: TRBD1
V gene: TRBV2
CDR3 protein: CASRRDRNTEAFF
CDR3 DNA: TGTGCCAGCAGGAGGGACAGGAACACTGAAGCTTTCTTT

CDR3 length: 15
clone size: -
J gene: TRBJ2-7
D gene: TRBD1
V gene: TRBV6-5
CDR3 protein: CASSYSSGQGYEQYF
CDR3 DNA: TGTGCCAGCAGTTACTCGAGTGGACAGGGGTACGAGCAGTACTTC

CDR3 length: 15
clone size: -
J gene: TRBJ2-2
D gene: TRBD2
V gene: TRBV2
CDR3 protein: CASSADSGRAGELFF
CDR3 DNA: TGTGCCAGCAGCGCCGATAGCGGGAGAGCCGGGGAGCTGTTTTTT

CDR3 length: 16
clone size: few
J gene: TRBJ1-3
D gene: TRBD1
V gene: TRBV14
CDR3 protein: CASSQVRQGTGNTIYF
CDR3 DNA: TGTGCCAGCAGCCAAGTTCGACAGGGGACTGGAAACACCATATATTTT

CDR3 length: 13
clone size: few
J gene: TRBJ2-2
D gene: -
V gene: TRBV2
CDR3 protein: CASTQRWTGELFF
CDR3 DNA: TGTGCCAGCACCCAGCGTTGGACCGGGGAGCTGTTTTTT

CDR3 length: 15
clone size: -
J gene: TRBJ2-7
D gene: TRBD1
V gene: TRBV7-8
CDR3 protein: CASSLPRTGLDEQYF
CDR3 DNA: TGTGCCAGCAGCTTACCGCGGACAGGGTTGGACGAGCAGTACTTC

CDR3 length: 15
clone size: -
J gene: TRBJ1-5
D gene: -
V gene: TRBV4-1
CDR3 protein: CASSQASGLNQPQHF
CDR3 DNA: TGCGCCAGCAGCCAAGCGAGCGGCCTCAATCAGCCCCAGCATTTT

CDR3 length: 14
clone size: once
J gene: TRBJ1-1
D gene: -
V gene: TRBV18
CDR3 protein: CASSPSQANTEAFF
CDR3 DNA: TGTGCCAGCTCACCTTCTCAGGCGAACACTGAAGCTTTCTTT

CDR3 length: 11
clone size: -
J gene: TRBJ2-7
D gene: -
V gene: TRBV6-5
CDR3 protein: CASSGDEGQYF
CDR3 DNA: TGTGCCAGCAGCGGGGACGAGGGGCAGTACTTC

CDR3 length: 16
clone size: -
J gene: TRBJ2-3
D gene: TRBD2
V gene: TRBV28
CDR3 protein: CASSLTGLATADTQYF
CDR3 DNA: TGTGCCAGCAGTTTAACCGGACTAGCGACGGCAGATACGCAGTATTTT

CDR3 length: 14
clone size: -
J gene: TRBJ2-7
D gene: -
V gene: TRBV19
CDR3 protein: CASSFRDLSSEQYF
CDR3 DNA: TGTGCCAGTAGTTTCCGGGATCTCTCTTCGGAGCAGTACTTC

CDR3 length: 15
clone size: -
J gene: TRBJ2-4
D gene: -
V gene: TRBV6-1
CDR3 protein: CASRGNDLVVGIQYF
CDR3 DNA: TGTGCCAGCAGAGGGAATGACCTTGTGGTCGGCATTCAGTACTTC

CDR3 length: 12
clone size: -
J gene: TRBJ2-7
D gene: -
V gene: TRBV11-3
CDR3 protein: CASSLVGYEQYF
CDR3 DNA: TGTGCCAGCAGCTTAGTTGGATACGAGCAGTACTTC

CDR3 length: 13
clone size: -
J gene: TRBJ1-2
D gene: -
V gene: TRBV4-1
CDR3 protein: CASSQDRNYGYTF
CDR3 DNA: TGCGCCAGCAGCCAGGACCGTAACTATGGCTACACCTTC

CDR3 length: 16
clone size: -
J gene: TRBJ1-6
D gene: -
V gene: TRBV5-4
CDR3 protein: CASSVDRSSYNSPLHF
CDR3 DNA: TGTGCCAGCAGCGTGGACAGAAGCTCCTATAATTCACCCCTCCACTTT

CDR3 length: 18
clone size: -
J gene: TRBJ2-1
D gene: -
V gene: TRBV7-9
CDR3 protein: CASSLQGGASGSLNEQFF
CDR3 DNA: TGTGCCAGCAGCCTACAGGGGGGAGCTAGCGGGTCCCTCAATGAGCAGTTCTTC

CDR3 length: 14
clone size: -
J gene: TRBJ2-7
D gene: TRBD1
V gene: TRBV5-5
CDR3 protein: CASSASGTGLEQYF
CDR3 DNA: TGTGCCAGCAGCGCCTCCGGGACAGGGCTCGAGCAGTACTTC

CDR3 length: 15
clone size: -
J gene: TRBJ1-5
D gene: -
V gene: TRBV6-5
CDR3 protein: CASSYSVRSGQPQHF
CDR3 DNA: TGTGCCAGCAGTTACAGTGTCCGATCAGGTCAGCCCCAGCATTTT

CDR3 length: 14
clone size: -
J gene: TRBJ1-2
D gene: -
V gene: TRBV29-1
CDR3 protein: CSVEEGGTTSGYTF
CDR3 DNA: TGCAGCGTTGAAGAAGGAGGGACAACGAGTGGCTACACCTTC

CDR3 length: 15
clone size: -
J gene: TRBJ2-5
D gene: -
V gene: TRBV7-3
CDR3 protein: CASSLTRDYQETQYF
CDR3 DNA: TGTGCCAGCAGCTTAACGCGGGACTACCAAGAGACCCAGTACTTC

CDR3 length: 14
clone size: -
J gene: TRBJ2-5
D gene: TRBD2
V gene: TRBV7-9
CDR3 protein: CASTSGGGQETQYF
CDR3 DNA: TGTGCCAGTACTAGCGGGGGAGGGCAAGAGACCCAGTACTTC

CDR3 length: 12
clone size: -
J gene: TRBJ2-4
D gene: -
V gene: TRBV2
CDR3 protein: CASSPLKNIQYF
CDR3 DNA: TGTGCCAGCAGCCCCCTTAAAAACATTCAGTACTTC

CDR3 length: 16
clone size: -
J gene: TRBJ2-1
D gene: TRBD1
V gene: TRBV2
CDR3 protein: CASSPLIGDRGDEQFF
CDR3 DNA: TGTGCCAGCAGCCCTCTCATAGGGGACAGGGGGGATGAGCAGTTCTTC

CDR3 length: 15
clone size: -
J gene: TRBJ2-1
D gene: TRBD1
V gene: TRBV7-9
CDR3 protein: CASSLTGEGYNEQFF
CDR3 DNA: TGTGCCAGCAGCTTAACAGGGGAAGGCTACAATGAGCAGTTCTTC

CDR3 length: 16
clone size: -
J gene: TRBJ2-1
D gene: TRBD1
V gene: TRBV5-6
CDR3 protein: CASSLVWDRGANEQFF
CDR3 DNA: TGTGCCAGCAGCTTGGTATGGGACAGGGGAGCCAATGAGCAGTTCTTC